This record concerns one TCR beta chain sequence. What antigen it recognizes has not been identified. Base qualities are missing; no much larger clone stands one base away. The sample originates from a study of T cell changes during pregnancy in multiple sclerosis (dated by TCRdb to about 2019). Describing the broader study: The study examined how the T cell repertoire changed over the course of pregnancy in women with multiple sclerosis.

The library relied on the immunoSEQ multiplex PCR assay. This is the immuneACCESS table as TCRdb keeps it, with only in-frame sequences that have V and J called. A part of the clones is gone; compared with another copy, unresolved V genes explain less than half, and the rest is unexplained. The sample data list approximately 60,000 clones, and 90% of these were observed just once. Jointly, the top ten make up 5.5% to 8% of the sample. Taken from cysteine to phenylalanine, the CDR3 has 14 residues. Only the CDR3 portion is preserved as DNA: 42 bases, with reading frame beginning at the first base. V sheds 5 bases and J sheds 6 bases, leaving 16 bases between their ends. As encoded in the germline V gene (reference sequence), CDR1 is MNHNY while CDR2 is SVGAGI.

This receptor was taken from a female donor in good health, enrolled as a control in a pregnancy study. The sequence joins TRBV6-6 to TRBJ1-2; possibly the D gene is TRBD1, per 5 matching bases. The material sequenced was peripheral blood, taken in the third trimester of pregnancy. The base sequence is TGTGCCAGCAGTCCCGTTGGGGGGAGGAATGGCTACACCTTC. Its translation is CASSPVGGRNGYTF.